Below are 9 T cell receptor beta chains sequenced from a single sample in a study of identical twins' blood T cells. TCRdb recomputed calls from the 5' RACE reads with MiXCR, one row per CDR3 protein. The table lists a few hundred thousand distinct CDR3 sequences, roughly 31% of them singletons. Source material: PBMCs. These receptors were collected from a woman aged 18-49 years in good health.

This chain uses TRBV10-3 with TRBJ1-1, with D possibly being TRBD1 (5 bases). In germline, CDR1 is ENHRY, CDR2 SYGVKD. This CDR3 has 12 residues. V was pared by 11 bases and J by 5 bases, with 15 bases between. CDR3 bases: TGTGCCGTCGGGGGTCGTGGAACTGAAGCTTTCTTT. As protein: CAVGGRGTEAFF.

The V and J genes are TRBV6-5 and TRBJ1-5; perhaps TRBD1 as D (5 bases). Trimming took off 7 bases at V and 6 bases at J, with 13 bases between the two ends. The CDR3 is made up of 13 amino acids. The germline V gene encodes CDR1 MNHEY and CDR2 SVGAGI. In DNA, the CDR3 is TGTGCCAGCACCACAGGAGTAAGTCAGCCCCAGCATTTT. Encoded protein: CASTTGVSQPQHF.

The CDR3 DNA reads as TGTGCCAGCAGTATGACGGATCCCCTCTATGGCTACACCTTC. Amino acids: CASSMTDPLYGYTF. This chain uses TRBV9 with TRBJ1-2; no reliable D call. V gave up 5 bases and J gave up 4 bases, with 15 bases separating them. The CDR3 totals 14 residues. Germline lookup yields CDR1 SGDLS and CDR2 YYNGEE. The full variable domain, rest sourced from reference TRBV9 and TRBJ1-2, is DSGVTQTPKHLITATGQRVTLRCSPRSGDLSVYWYQQSLDQGLQFLIQYYNGEERAKGNILERFSAQQFPDLHSELNLSSLELGDSALYFCASSMTDPLYGYTFGSGTRLTVV.

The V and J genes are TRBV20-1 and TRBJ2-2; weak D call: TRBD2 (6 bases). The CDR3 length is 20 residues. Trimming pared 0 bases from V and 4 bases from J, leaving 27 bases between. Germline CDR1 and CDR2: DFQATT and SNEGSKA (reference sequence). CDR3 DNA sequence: TGCAGTGCTAGAGATCCAAACTCGGGAAGTCCTCGGAGGGGCACCGGGGAGCTGTTTTTT. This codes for CSARDPNSGSPRRGTGELFF.

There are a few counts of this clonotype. In DNA, the CDR3 is TGTGCCAGCAGCTTAGGTTCGATAGGACAGTACCACGAGCAGTACTTC. It codes for CASSLGSIGQYHEQYF. The chain combines TRBV7-9 with TRBJ2-7, with D perhaps TRBD1 (6 bases). Trimming left V 1 base short and J 5 bases short, with 18 bases between. This CDR3 region has 16 residues. In germline, CDR1 is SEHNR, CDR2 FQNEAQ (reference sequence).

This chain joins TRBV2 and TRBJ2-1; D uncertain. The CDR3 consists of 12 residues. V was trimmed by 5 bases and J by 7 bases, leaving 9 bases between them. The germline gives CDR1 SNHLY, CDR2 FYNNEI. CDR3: CASSLRRNEQFF. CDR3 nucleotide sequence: TGTGCCAGCAGTTTAAGGCGGAATGAGCAGTTCTTC.

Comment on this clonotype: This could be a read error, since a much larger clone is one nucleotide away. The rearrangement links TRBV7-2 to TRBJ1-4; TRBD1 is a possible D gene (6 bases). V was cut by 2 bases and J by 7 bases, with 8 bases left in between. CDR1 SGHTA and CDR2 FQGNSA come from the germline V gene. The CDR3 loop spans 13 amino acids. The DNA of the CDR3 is TGTGCCAGCAGCTTACTAGGGGGTGAAAAACTGTTTTTT. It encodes CASSLLGGEKLFF.

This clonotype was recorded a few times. The CDR3 here is CASSTGGEQFF. The DNA for the CDR3 is TGTGCCAGTAGTACTGGGGGTGAGCAGTTCTTC. The genes are TRBV19 and TRBJ2-1; TRBD1 or TRBD2 may be the D gene (5 bases each). The V end was cut by 4 bases, the J end by 9 bases, with 7 bases between. CDR3 length: 11 amino acids. CDR1 and CDR2 from the germline V gene are LNHDA and SQIVND (reference sequence).

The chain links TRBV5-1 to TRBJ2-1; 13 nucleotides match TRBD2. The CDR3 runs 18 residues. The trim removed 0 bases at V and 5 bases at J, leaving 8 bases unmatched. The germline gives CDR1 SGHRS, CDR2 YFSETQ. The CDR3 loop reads CASSLDMGLAGRDNEQFF. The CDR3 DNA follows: TGCGCCAGCAGCTTGGACATGGGACTAGCGGGAAGAGACAATGAGCAGTTCTTC.